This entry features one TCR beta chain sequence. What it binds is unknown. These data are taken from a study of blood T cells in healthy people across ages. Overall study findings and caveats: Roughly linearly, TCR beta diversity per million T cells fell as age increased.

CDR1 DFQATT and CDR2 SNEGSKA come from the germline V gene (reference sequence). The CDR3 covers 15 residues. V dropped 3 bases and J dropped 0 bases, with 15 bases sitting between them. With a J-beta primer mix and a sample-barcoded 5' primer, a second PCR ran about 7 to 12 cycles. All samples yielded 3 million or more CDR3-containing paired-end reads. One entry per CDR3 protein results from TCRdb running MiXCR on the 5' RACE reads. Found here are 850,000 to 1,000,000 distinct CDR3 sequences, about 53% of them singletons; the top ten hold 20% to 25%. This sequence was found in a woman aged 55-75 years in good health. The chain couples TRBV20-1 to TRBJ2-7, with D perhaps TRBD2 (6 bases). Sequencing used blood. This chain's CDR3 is CSASSLARSSYEQYF. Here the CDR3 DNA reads TGCAGTGCTAGTAGTCTAGCGCGTAGCTCCTACGAGCAGTACTTC.